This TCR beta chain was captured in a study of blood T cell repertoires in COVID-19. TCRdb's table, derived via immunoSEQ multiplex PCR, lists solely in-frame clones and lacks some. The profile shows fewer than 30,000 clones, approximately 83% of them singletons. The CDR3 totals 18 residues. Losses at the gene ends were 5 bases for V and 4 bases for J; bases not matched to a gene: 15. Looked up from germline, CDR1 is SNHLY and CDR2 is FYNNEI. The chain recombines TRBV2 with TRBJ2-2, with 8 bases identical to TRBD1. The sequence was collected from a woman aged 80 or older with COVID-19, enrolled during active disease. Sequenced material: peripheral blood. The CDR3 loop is CASSRTPSTGAGTGELFF. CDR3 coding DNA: TGTGCCAGCAGTCGGACACCCTCGACAGGGGCGGGCACCGGGGAGCTGTTTTTT.